This T cell receptor (beta chain) came from a study of vaccination and CD4 T cells after COVID-19. Study as a whole: Median time from COVID diagnosis to post-COVID sampling was approximately 3.5 months (35 to 161).

An Oncomine TCR Beta short-read assay was used to sequence the DNA from cultured CD4+ T cells. From the PCR reads, TCRdb called clonotypes with MiXCR, one entry per CDR3 protein. Among 9,300 or so distinct CDR3 sequences listed, 50% to 65% were seen once. Treatment defined: roughly 10-day PBMC culture with coronavirus spike peptide pools or control peptides (ViraFEST assay). Once peptide pools had expanded antigen-specific T cells, ViraFEST sequenced TCRs. Positive PCR tests dated from March to December 2020, predating US Alpha, Beta and Delta variants. Whole-study results and caveats: Rising from about 20 to 38, the median of SARS-CoV-2-reactive clonotypes did not change significantly.

This clonotype was observed a few times. The target antigen is unknown. The source material was CD4+ T cells from blood, cultured in vitro. The clonotype originates from a human donor who had recovered from COVID-19.

The CDR3 nucleotides are TGTGCCAGCGGAACTTATTCCAATGAGCAGTTCTTC. It yields the protein CASGTYSNEQFF. The V gene is TRBV14, the J gene TRBJ2-1; D is unclear. The V gene's germline CDR1 is SGHDN and CDR2 FVKESK. The ends were cut back, 8 bases at V and 6 bases at J, with 11 bases in the middle. This CDR3 is 12 amino acids long.